These 6 T cell receptor beta chains share one sample of origin, sequenced in a study of T cell responses to AZD1222 COVID-19 vaccine. TCRdb keeps only in-frame clones here, not all; method: immunoSEQ multiplex PCR. The sample holds about 120,000 clones; roughly 89% are singletons and the top ten take approximately 12%. The material was peripheral blood, obtained on day 0 of AZD1222 vaccination. These TCRs come from an adult in good health.

A remark on this clone: The same CDR3 also results from other DNA sequences found in this sample. CDR3 residues: CASSPPGNTEAFF. The CDR3 DNA is TGTGCCAGCTCACCCCCGGGGAACACTGAAGCTTTCTTT. The chain uses TRBV18 and TRBJ1-1, with D unresolved. The germline V gene has CDR1 KGHSH and CDR2 LQKENI. V shed 3 bases and J shed 1 base, with 6 bases lying between them. The CDR3 consists of 13 residues.

The count of this clone is one. The V and J genes are TRBV5-1 and TRBJ1-1; D is unresolved. CDR1 and CDR2 (germline): SGHRS, YFSETQ. The CDR3 is 14 residues long. Trimming removed 4 bases at V and 1 base at J, with 11 bases between. The CDR3 DNA follows: TGCGCCAGCAGCGTAGGACGGGGGAACACTGAAGCTTTCTTT. Amino acid sequence: CASSVGRGNTEAFF.

The CDR3 nucleotides are TGTGCCAGCAGCTTAAGTGGGACAGACCAAGAGACCCAGTACTTC. As protein: CASSLSGTDQETQYF. The chain has TRBV7-3 and TRBJ2-5; 7 nucleotides agree with TRBD1. Germline CDR1 is SGHTA and CDR2 is FQGTGA. With 1 base clipped from V and 0 bases from J, the junction kept 2 bases outside the gene matches. This CDR3 region has 15 residues.

The chain carries TRBV3-1 (or the pseudogene TRBV3-2) and TRBJ1-1; D may be TRBD1 (6 bases). The CDR3 has 15 residues. Germline lookup yields CDR1 LGHDT and CDR2 YNNKEL (reference sequence). Trimming pared 4 bases from V and 0 bases from J, leaving 12 bases between. The DNA for the CDR3 is TGTGCCAGCAGCCCTCGACAGGTCATGAACACTGAAGCTTTCTTT. This sequence encodes CASSPRQVMNTEAFF.

This clone appeared once. The J gene is TRBJ1-5, the V gene TRBV5-1; D uncertain. This CDR3 comprises 13 residues. The V end was cut by 4 bases, the J end by 7 bases, with 12 bases between. Germline values: CDR1 SGHRS, CDR2 YFSETQ. The CDR3 coding sequence is TGCGCCAGCAGCAGGCAATTCGGGCAGCCCCAGCATTTT. Its protein product is CASSRQFGQPQHF.

V usage is TRBV19 and J usage is TRBJ1-4, with D possibly TRBD1 on 5 matching bases. The CDR3 is 16 residues long. Germline V gives CDR1 LNHDA, CDR2 SQIVND (reference sequence). Trimming took 7 bases from V and 3 from J, leaving 18 bases between them. The CDR3 DNA reads as TGTGCCAGTACCCCCACTCCGGGACGGTCTAATGAAAAACTGTTTTTT. As protein: CASTPTPGRSNEKLFF.